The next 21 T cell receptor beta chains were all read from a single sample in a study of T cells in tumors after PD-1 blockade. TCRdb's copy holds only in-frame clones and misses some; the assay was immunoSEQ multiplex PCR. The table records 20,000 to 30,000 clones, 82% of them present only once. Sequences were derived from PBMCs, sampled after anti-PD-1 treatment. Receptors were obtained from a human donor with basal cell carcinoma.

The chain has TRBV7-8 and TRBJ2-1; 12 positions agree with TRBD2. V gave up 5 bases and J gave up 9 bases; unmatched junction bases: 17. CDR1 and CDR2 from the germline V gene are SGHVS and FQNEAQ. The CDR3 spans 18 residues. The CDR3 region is CASSPSRGLAGLIREQFF. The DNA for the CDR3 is TGTGCCAGCAGCCCGAGTCGTGGACTAGCGGGGCTGATCCGTGAGCAGTTCTTC.

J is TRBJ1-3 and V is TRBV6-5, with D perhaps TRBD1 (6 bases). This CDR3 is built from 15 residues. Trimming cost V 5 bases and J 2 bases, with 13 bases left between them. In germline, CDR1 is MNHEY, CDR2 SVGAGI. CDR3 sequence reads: CASSLTTGTGNTIYF. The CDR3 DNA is TGTGCCAGCAGTCTTACAACAGGGACTGGAAACACCATATATTTT.

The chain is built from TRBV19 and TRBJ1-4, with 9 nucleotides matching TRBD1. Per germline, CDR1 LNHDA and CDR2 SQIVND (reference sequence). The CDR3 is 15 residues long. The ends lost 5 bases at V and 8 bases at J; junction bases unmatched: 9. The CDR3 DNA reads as TGTGCCAGTAGTGCTATACAGGGGGCAGGCGAAAAACTGTTTTTT. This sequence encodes CASSAIQGAGEKLFF.

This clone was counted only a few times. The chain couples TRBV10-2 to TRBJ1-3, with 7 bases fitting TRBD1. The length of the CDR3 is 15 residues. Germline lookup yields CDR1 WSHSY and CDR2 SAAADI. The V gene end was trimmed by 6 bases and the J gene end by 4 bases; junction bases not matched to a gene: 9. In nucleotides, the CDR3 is TGCGCCAGCAGGCAGCCAGGGGGAGCGGGAAACACCATATATTTT. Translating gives CASRQPGGAGNTIYF.

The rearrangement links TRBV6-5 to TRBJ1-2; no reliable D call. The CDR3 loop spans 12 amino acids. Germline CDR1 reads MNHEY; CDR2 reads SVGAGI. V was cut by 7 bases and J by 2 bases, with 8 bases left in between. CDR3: CASKEQNYGYTF. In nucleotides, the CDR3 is TGTGCCAGCAAGGAACAGAACTATGGCTACACCTTC.

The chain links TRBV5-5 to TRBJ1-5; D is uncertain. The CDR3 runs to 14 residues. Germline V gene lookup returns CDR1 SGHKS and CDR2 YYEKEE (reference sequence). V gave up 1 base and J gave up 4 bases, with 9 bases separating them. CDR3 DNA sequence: TGTGCCAGCAGCTTGTTAGGAGGGAATCAGCCCCAGCATTTT. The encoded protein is CASSLLGGNQPQHF.

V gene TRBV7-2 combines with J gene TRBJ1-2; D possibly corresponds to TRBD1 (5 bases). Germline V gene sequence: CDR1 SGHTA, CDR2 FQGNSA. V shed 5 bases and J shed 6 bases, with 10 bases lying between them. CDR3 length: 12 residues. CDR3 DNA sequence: TGTGCCAGCAGCCTCCGGACACATGGCTACACCTTC. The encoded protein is CASSLRTHGYTF.

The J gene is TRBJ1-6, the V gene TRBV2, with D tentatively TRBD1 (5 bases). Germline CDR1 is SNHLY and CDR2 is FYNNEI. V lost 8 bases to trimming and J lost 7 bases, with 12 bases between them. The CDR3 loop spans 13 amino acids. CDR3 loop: CASQEGRNSPLHF. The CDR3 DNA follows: TGTGCCAGCCAGGAGGGGAGGAATTCACCCCTCCACTTT.

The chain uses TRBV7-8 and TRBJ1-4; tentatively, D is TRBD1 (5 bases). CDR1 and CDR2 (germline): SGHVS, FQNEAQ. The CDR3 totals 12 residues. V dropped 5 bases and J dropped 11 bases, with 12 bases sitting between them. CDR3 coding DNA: TGTGCCAGCAGCACCCCGGGACCTAAACTGTTTTTT. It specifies CASSTPGPKLFF.

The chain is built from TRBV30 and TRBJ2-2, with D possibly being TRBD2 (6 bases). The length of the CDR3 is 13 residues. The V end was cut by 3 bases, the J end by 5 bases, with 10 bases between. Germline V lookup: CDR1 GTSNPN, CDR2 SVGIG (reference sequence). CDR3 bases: TGTGCCTGGAGCCGCGGGGCAACCGGGGAGCTGTTTTTT. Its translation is CAWSRGATGELFF.

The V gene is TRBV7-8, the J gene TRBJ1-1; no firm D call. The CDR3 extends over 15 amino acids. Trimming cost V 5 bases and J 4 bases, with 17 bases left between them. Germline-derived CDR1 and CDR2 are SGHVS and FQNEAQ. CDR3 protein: CASSEERNWVTEAFF. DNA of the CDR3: TGTGCCAGCAGCGAGGAGAGGAACTGGGTCACTGAAGCTTTCTTT.

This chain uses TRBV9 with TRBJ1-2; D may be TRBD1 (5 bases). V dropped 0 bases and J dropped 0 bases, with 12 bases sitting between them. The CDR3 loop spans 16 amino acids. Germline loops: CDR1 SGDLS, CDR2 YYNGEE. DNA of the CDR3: TGTGCCAGCAGCGTAGCTCCAGGGCAAGCTAACTATGGCTACACCTTC. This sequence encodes CASSVAPGQANYGYTF. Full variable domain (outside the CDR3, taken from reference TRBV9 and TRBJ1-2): DSGVTQTPKHLITATGQRVTLRCSPRSGDLSVYWYQQSLDQGLQFLIQYYNGEERAKGNILERFSAQQFPDLHSELNLSSLELGDSALYFCASSVAPGQANYGYTFGSGTRLTVV.

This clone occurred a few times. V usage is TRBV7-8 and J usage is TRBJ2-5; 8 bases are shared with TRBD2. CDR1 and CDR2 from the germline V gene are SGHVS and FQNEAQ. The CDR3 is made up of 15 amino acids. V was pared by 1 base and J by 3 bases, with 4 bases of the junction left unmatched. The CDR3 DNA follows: TGTGCCAGCAGCTTAGTATACGGGGGGGAAGAGACCCAGTACTTC. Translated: CASSLVYGGEETQYF.

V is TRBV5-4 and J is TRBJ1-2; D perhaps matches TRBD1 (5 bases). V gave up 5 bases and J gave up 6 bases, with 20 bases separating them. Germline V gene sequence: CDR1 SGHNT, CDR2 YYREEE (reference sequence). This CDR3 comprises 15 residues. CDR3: CASRRNWDLDDGYTF. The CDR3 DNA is TGTGCCAGCAGACGTAACTGGGACCTTGATGATGGCTACACCTTC.

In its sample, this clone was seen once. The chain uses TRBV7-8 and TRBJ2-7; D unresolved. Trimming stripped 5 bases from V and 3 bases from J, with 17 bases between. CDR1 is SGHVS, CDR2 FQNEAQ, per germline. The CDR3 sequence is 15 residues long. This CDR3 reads CASSPRVGRIYEQYF. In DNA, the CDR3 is TGTGCCAGCAGCCCGAGAGTCGGACGGATCTACGAGCAGTACTTC.

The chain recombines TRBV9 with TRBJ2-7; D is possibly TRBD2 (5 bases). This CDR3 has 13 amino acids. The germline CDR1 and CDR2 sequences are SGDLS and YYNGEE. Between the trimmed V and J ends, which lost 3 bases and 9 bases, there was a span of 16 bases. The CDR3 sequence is CASSAIGDSGQYF. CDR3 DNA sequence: TGTGCCAGCAGCGCCATCGGGGATTCAGGGCAGTACTTC. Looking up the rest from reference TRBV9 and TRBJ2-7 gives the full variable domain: DSGVTQTPKHLITATGQRVTLRCSPRSGDLSVYWYQQSLDQGLQFLIQYYNGEERAKGNILERFSAQQFPDLHSELNLSSLELGDSALYFCASSAIGDSGQYFGPGTRLTVT.

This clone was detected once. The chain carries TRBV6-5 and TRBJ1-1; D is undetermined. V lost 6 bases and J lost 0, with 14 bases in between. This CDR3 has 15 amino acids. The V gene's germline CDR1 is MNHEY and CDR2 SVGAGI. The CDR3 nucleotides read TGTGCCAGCAGCCCCTCGGACGGACTGAACACTGAAGCTTTCTTT. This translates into CASSPSDGLNTEAFF.

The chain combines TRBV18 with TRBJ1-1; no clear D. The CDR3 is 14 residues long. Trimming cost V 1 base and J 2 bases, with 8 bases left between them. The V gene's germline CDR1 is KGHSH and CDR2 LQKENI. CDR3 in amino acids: CASSPRRDNTEAFF. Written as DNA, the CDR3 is TGTGCCAGCTCACCACGGCGGGATAACACTGAAGCTTTCTTT.

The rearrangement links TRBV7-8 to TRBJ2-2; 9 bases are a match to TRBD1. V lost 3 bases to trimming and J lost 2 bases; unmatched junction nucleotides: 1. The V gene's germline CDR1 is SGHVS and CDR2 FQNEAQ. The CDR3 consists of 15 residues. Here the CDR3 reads CASSFTGGNTGELFF. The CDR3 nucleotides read TGTGCCAGCAGCTTTACAGGGGGCAACACCGGGGAGCTGTTTTTT.

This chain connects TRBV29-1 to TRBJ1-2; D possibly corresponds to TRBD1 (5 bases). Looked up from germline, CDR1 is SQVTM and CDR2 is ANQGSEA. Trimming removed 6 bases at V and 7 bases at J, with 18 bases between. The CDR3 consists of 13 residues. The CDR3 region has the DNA TGCAGCGTCACGCCGGGACGGTTGGGTGGCTACACCTTC. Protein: CSVTPGRLGGYTF. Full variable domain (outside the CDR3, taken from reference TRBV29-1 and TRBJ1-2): SAVISQKPSRDICQRGTSLTIQCQVDSQVTMMFWYRQQPGQSLTLIATANQGSEATYESGFVIDKFPISRPNLTFSTLTVSNMSPEDSSIYLCSVTPGRLGGYTFGSGTRLTVV.

CDR3: CASSLQGPGNTGELFF. In DNA, the CDR3 is TGCGCCAGCAGCTTACAGGGCCCGGGAAACACCGGGGAGCTGTTTTTT. The chain combines TRBV5-1 with TRBJ2-2; D may be TRBD1 (6 bases). Between the trimmed V and J ends, which lost 2 bases and 2 bases, there was a span of 13 bases. Germline V gene sequence: CDR1 SGHRS, CDR2 YFSETQ. The CDR3 is 16 amino acids.